Reported below is one TCR beta chain. V gave up 2 bases and J gave up 8 bases; unmatched junction bases: 6. Germline values: CDR1 KGHDR, CDR2 SFDVKD. The CDR3 is 14 residues long. Methods used by the authors: Researchers report that nucleated cell counts were estimated from reference gene primer amplification. The data were produced by immunoSEQ multiplex PCR, yet TCRdb's version contains in-frame clones alone and is incomplete. Clone size and V and J calls were adopted from that table, with D and trimming inferred from the DNA. Here the sample spans over 80,000 clones, roughly nine tenths being singletons. This entry belongs to a study of blood T cell repertoires in COVID-19. Overall study: COVID-19 samples from acute and convalescent phases originated in the United States, Italy and Spain. PBMCs, B-cell-depleted T cells, or T cells were the source of the cDNA or gDNA that made up the material.

This clonotype was obtained from a man aged 45-60 years with acute or convalescent COVID-19. The sequencing sample was made of peripheral blood. The J gene is TRBJ1-2, the V gene TRBV24-1; the match to TRBD1 covers 8 bases. CDR3 sequence reads: CATSDSRGRIGYTF. As DNA, the CDR3 is TGTGCCACCAGTGATTCCAGGGGGCGTATCGGCTACACCTTC.